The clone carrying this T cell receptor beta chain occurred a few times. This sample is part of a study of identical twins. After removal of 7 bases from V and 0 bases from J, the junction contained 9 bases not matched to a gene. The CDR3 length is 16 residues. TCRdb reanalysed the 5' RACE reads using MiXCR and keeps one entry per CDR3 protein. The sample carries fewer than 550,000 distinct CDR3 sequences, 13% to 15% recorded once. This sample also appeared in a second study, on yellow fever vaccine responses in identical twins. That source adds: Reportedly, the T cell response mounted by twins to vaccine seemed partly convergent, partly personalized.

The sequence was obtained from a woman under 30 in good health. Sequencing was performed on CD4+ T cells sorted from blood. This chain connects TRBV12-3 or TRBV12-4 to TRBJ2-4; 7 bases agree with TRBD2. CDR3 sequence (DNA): TGTGCCAGCACCCGCGGAAGCGGGGTAGCCAAAAACATTCAGTACTTC. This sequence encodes CASTRGSGVAKNIQYF.